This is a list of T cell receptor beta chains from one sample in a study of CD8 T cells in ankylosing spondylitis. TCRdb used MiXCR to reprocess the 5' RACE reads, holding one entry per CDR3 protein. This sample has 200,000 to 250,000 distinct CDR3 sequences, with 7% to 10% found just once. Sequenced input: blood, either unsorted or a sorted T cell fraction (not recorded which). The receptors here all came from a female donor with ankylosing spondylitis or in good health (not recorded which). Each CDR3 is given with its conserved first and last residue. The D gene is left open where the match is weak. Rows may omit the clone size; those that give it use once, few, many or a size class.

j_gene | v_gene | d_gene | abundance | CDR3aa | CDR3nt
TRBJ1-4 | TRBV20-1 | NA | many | CSARDSGDEKLFF | TGCAGTGCTAGAGACAGCGGGGATGAAAAACTGTTTTTT
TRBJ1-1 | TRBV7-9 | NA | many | CASSSLRHSGTEAFF | TGTGCCAGCAGCTCGTTACGTCATAGCGGCACTGAAGCTTTCTTT
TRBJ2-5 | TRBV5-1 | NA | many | CASSLQSLTQETQYF | TGCGCCAGCAGCTTGCAGAGCTTAACGCAAGAGACCCAGTACTTC
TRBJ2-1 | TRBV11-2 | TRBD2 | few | CASSLEAGGVSYNEQFF | TGTGCCAGCAGCTTAGAAGCGGGAGGGGTCTCCTACAATGAGCAGTTCTTC
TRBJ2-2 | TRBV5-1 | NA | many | CASSRTVVNTGELFF | TGCGCCAGCAGCAGGACAGTTGTTAACACCGGGGAGCTGTTTTTT
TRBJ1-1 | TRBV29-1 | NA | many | CSVERSMNTEAFF | TGCAGCGTTGAACGTAGCATGAACACTGAAGCTTTCTTT
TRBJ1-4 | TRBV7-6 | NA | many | CASSSGPATNEKLFF | TGTGCCAGCAGCTCGGGACCCGCAACTAATGAAAAACTGTTTTTT
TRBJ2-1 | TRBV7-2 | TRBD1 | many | CASSTDRWTNEQFF | TGTGCCAGCAGCACGGACAGGTGGACCAATGAGCAGTTCTTC
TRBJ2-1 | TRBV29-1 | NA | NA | CSVQQGGVGDEQFF | TGCAGCGTTCAACAGGGCGGCGTGGGGGATGAGCAGTTCTTC
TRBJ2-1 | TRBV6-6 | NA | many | CASRALYNEQFF | TGTGCCAGCAGGGCACTTTACAATGAGCAGTTCTTC
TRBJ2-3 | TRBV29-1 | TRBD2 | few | CSVERAGGDTQYF | TGCAGCGTTGAAAGAGCGGGAGGAGATACGCAGTATTTT
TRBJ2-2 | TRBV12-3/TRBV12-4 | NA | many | CASSPLRGLSGELFF | TGTGCCAGCAGCCCACTCCGCGGTCTCTCCGGGGAGCTGTTTTTT
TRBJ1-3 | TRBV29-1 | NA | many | CSVAQGGNTIYF | TGCAGCGTTGCCCAGGGGGGAAACACCATATATTTT
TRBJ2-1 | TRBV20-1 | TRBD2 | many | CSAQTSGAHEQFF | TGCAGTGCCCAGACTAGCGGGGCCCATGAGCAGTTCTTC
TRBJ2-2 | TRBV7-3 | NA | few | CASSLISWGNGELFF | TGTGCCAGCAGCTTAATTTCGTGGGGTAACGGGGAGCTGTTTTTT
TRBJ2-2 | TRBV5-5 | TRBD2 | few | CASSLPGGVNTGELFF | TGTGCCAGCAGCTTGCCGGGAGGGGTGAACACCGGGGAGCTGTTTTTT
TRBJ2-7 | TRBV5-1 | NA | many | CASSLEGPPLLNEQYF | TGCGCCAGCAGCTTGGAGGGGCCTCCCCTTCTAAACGAGCAGTACTTC
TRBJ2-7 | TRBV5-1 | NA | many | CASSLELGSSYEQYF | TGCGCCAGCAGCTTGGAACTAGGGAGCTCCTACGAGCAGTACTTC
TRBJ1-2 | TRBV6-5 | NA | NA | CASSYGRVGGYTF | TGTGCCAGCAGTTACGGACGGGTGGGAGGCTACACCTTC
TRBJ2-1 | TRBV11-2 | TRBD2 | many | CASSSEGRTSAYNEQFF | TGTGCCAGCAGCTCCGAGGGGCGGACTAGCGCATACAATGAGCAGTTCTTC
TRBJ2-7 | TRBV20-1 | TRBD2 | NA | CSARSPGGFEQYF | TGCAGTGCTAGATCCCCGGGAGGCTTCGAGCAGTACTTC
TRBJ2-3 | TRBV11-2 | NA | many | CASSLGQSTDTQYF | TGTGCCAGCAGCTTGGGGCAGTCCACAGATACGCAGTATTTT
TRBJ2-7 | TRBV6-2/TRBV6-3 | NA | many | CASSRSGEQYF | TGTGCCAGCAGTAGGTCTGGCGAGCAGTACTTC
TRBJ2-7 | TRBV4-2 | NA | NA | CASSQDSALYEQYF | TGTGCCAGCAGCCAAGACTCTGCTCTCTACGAGCAGTACTTC
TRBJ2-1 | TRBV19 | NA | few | CASKDKSSYNEQFF | TGTGCCAGTAAGGACAAGAGCTCCTACAATGAGCAGTTCTTC
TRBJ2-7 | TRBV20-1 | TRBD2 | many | CSARDLESGTSGRGEQYF | TGCAGTGCTAGAGATCTTGAATCCGGGACTAGCGGGAGAGGCGAGCAGTACTTC
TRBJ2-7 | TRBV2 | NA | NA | CASSPDGRRDEQYF | TGTGCCAGCAGCCCGGACGGCCGTAGGGACGAGCAGTACTTC
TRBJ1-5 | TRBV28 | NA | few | CASSGGNNQPQHF | TGTGCCAGCTCTGGAGGGAACAATCAGCCCCAGCATTTT
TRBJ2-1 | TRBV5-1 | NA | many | CASSFWLDVDNEQFF | TGCGCCAGCAGCTTTTGGCTAGATGTGGACAATGAGCAGTTCTTC
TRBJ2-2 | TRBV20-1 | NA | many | CSAREGGNTGELFF | TGCAGTGCTAGAGAAGGAGGGAACACCGGGGAGCTGTTTTTT
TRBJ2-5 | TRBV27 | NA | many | CASSTSTKGTQYF | TGTGCCAGCAGTACGAGCACGAAAGGGACCCAGTACTTC
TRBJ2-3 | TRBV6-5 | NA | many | CASSYSSGSTDTQYF | TGTGCCAGCAGTTACTCGAGTGGGTCCACAGATACGCAGTATTTT
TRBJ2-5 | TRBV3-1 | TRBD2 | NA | CACSQGRLAGETQYF | TGTGCCTGCAGCCAAGGGAGACTAGCGGGGGAGACCCAGTACTTC
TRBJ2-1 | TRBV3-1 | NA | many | CASSQQDVSEQFF | TGTGCCAGCAGCCAACAGGACGTAAGCGAGCAGTTCTTC
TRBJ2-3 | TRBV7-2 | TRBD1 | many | CASSERQGWTDTQYF | TGTGCCAGCAGCGAAAGACAGGGTTGGACAGATACGCAGTATTTT
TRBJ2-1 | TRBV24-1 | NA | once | CAASAGRDLSSYNEQFF | TGTGCCGCCAGTGCGGGCAGGGACTTAAGCTCCTACAATGAGCAGTTCTTC
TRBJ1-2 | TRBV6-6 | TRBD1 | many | CASRPGTGQEGYTF | TGTGCCAGCAGGCCTGGGACAGGCCAGGAAGGCTACACCTTC
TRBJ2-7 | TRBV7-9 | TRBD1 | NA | CASSYDDRDEQYF | TGTGCCAGCAGCTACGATGACAGGGACGAGCAGTACTTC
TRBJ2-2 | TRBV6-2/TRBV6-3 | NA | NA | CASSPVGRRTGELFF | TGTGCCAGCAGCCCCGTGGGGAGACGGACCGGGGAGCTGTTTTTT
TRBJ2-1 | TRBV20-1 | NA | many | CSARRDRGAMDEQFF | TGCAGTGCTCGCCGCGATAGGGGGGCAATGGATGAGCAGTTCTTC
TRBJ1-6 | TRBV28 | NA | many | CASSFTGPLNSPLHF | TGTGCCAGCAGTTTTACTGGGCCCCTTAATTCACCCCTCCACTTT
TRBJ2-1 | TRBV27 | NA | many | CASRGGGNEQFF | TGTGCCAGTAGAGGGGGGGGGAATGAGCAGTTCTTC
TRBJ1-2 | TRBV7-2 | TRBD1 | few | CASSFRGLGGYTF | TGTGCCAGCAGCTTCAGGGGGCTCGGTGGCTACACCTTC
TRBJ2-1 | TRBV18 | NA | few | CASSPLGEQFF | TGTGCCAGCTCACCATTGGGGGAGCAGTTCTTC
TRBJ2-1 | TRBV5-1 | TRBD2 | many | CASRRGGERGENEQFF | TGCGCCAGCAGACGCGGGGGGGAAAGGGGCGAAAATGAGCAGTTCTTC
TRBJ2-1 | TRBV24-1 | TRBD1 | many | CATSDPRMDRVSYNEQFF | TGTGCCACCAGTGATCCCCGAATGGACAGGGTCTCCTACAATGAGCAGTTCTTC
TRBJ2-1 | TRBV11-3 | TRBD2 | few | CASSRTSGSRNEQFF | TGTGCCAGCAGCCGGACTAGCGGGAGTCGTAATGAGCAGTTCTTC
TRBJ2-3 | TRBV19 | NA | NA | CASSSMTGASTDTQYF | TGTGCCAGTAGTTCCATGACAGGAGCTAGCACAGATACGCAGTATTTT
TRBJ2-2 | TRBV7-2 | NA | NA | CASRNRAPNTGELFF | TGTGCCAGCAGAAACAGGGCCCCGAACACCGGGGAGCTGTTTTTT
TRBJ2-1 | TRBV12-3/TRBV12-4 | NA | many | CASSPEVVADNEQFF | TGTGCCAGCAGCCCTGAAGTAGTAGCGGACAATGAGCAGTTCTTC
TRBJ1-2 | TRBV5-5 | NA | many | CASSFPGNYGYTF | TGTGCCAGCAGCTTTCCAGGGAATTATGGCTACACCTTC
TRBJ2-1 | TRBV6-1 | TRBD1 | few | CASSTPTGSNEQFF | TGTGCCAGCAGTACCCCGACAGGGAGCAATGAGCAGTTCTTC
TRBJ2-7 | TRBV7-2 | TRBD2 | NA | CASSPWGGGTYEQYF | TGTGCCAGCAGCCCATGGGGGGGAGGGACCTACGAGCAGTACTTC
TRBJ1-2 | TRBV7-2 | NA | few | CASSLVGLNYGYTF | TGTGCCAGCAGCTTAGTGGGCCTAAACTATGGCTACACCTTC
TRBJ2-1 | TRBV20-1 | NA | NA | CSATRENPNEQFF | TGCAGTGCTACGAGGGAGAACCCCAATGAGCAGTTCTTC
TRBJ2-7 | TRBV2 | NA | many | CASKIDGGTAAYEQYF | TGTGCCAGCAAAATTGACGGCGGGACCGCAGCCTACGAGCAGTACTTC
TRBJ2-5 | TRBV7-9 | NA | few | CASSLTTEETQYF | TGTGCCAGCAGCCTGACTACTGAAGAGACCCAGTACTTC